This TCR beta chain is from a study of blood T cell repertoires in COVID-19. Study in general: Samples of COVID-19 (acute and convalescent) were obtained from the United States, Italy and Spain.

The length of the CDR3 is 13 residues. The germline V gene encodes CDR1 MNHNY and CDR2 SVGAGI (reference sequence). V was pared by 4 bases and J by 8 bases, with 6 bases of the junction left unmatched. TCRdb's copy holds only in-frame clones and misses some; the assay was immunoSEQ multiplex PCR. The sample shows tens of thousands of clones, about 83% of them seen only once. The sample taken for sequencing was peripheral blood. The origin of this receptor is a woman aged 60-70 years with acute or convalescent COVID-19. The chain recombines TRBV6-6 with TRBJ1-2; TRBD1 matches 8 bases. The CDR3 here is CASSSGQGVGYTF. The CDR3 DNA reads as TGTGCCAGCAGTTCCGGACAGGGTGTAGGCTACACCTTC.